This T cell receptor (beta chain) was sequenced for a study of blood T cell repertoires in COVID-19. Looking at the study overall: Researchers got acute and convalescent COVID-19 samples from the United States, Italy and Spain. PBMCs, B-cell-depleted T cells, or T cells were the source of the cDNA or gDNA that made up the material.

Per the authors' pipeline: Amplified reference gene primers provided the basis for estimating nucleated cell counts. The method was immunoSEQ multiplex PCR; TCRdb's version includes in-frame clones alone and lacks a portion of them. V and J calls and clone size are copied from that table; D and trimming were computed from the DNA. The sample lists over 150,000 clones, approximately 83% occurring once. After removal of 5 bases from V and 7 bases from J, the junction contained 4 bases not matched to a gene. This CDR3 spans 13 amino acids. Per the germline V gene, CDR1 is LNHDA and CDR2 is SQIVND (reference sequence).

The chain couples TRBV19 to TRBJ2-1; 8 bases align to TRBD2. The TCR comes from a woman over 75 with active or convalescent COVID-19. Sequenced: peripheral blood. CDR3 nucleotide sequence: TGTGCCAGTAGTTCTCCGGGGGGGAATGAGCAGTTCTTC. Its translation: CASSSPGGNEQFF. Full variable domain (missing parts from reference TRBV19 and TRBJ2-1): DGGITQSPKYLFRKEGQNVTLSCEQNLNHDAMYWYRQDPGQGLRLIYYSQIVNDFQKGDIAEGYSVSREKKESFPLTVTSAQKNPTAFYLCASSSPGGNEQFFGPGTRLTVL.